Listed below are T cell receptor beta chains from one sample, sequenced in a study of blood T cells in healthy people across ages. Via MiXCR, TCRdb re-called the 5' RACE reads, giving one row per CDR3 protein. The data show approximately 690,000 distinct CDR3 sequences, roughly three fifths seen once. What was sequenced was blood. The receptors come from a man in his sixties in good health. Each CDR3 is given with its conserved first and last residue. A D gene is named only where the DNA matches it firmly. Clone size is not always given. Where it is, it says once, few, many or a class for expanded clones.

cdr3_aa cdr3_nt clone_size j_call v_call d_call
CASKLGAEGYTF TGTGCCAGCAAGCTGGGGGCGGAGGGCTACACCTTC few TRBJ1-2 TRBV2 -
CASSRTTYEQYF TGTGCCAGCAGCCGTACAACCTACGAGCAGTACTTC - TRBJ2-7 TRBV7-9 -
CASSDGVGYTF TGTGCCAGCAGTGACGGGGTTGGCTACACCTTC - TRBJ1-2 TRBV25-1 -
CSATSGGPNNEQFF TGCAGTGCGACAAGCGGGGGGCCTAACAATGAGCAGTTCTTC - TRBJ2-1 TRBV20-1 TRBD2
CATSRESRGNEQFF TGTGCCACCAGCAGAGAGTCCAGGGGGAATGAGCAGTTCTTC - TRBJ2-1 TRBV15 TRBD1
CASPRRDPAFF TGTGCCAGTCCCCGCCGGGACCCGGCGTTCTTC - TRBJ2-1 TRBV6-4 -
CSARDRRGADTEAFF TGCAGTGCTAGAGATAGGAGGGGCGCGGACACTGAAGCTTTCTTT - TRBJ1-1 TRBV20-1 -
CASSPTGQGWYEQYF TGTGCCAGCAGCCCCACCGGACAGGGCTGGTACGAGCAGTACTTC - TRBJ2-7 TRBV11-2 TRBD1
CASSPRTSGVVNEQFF TGTGCCAGCAGCCCCAGGACTAGCGGGGTAGTCAATGAGCAGTTCTTC - TRBJ2-1 TRBV3-1 TRBD2
CSARDRDSSYEQYF TGCAGCGCCCGGGACAGGGACAGCTCCTACGAGCAGTACTTC few TRBJ2-7 TRBV29-1 TRBD1
CASSVSRWDTEAFF TGTGCCAGCAGTGTTAGTAGATGGGACACTGAAGCTTTCTTT - TRBJ1-1 TRBV2 -
CASSWTGGYTDTQYF TGTGCCAGCAGCTGGACAGGGGGCTACACAGATACGCAGTATTTT few TRBJ2-3 TRBV5-6 TRBD1
CASSLAPGQVRGHGEQYF TGTGCCAGCAGTTTAGCGCCAGGACAGGTGCGGGGGCACGGCGAGCAGTACTTC - TRBJ2-7 TRBV12-3/TRBV12-4 -
CASSLSTRGVSPLHF TGTGCCAGCAGTTTATCTACCAGAGGAGTTTCACCCCTCCACTTT - TRBJ1-6 TRBV27 -
CASSTGTGRETQYF TGTGCCAGCAGTACCGGGACAGGGCGGGAGACCCAGTACTTC - TRBJ2-5 TRBV9 TRBD1
CASSPTPIQFF TGTGCCAGCAGCCCTACTCCGATACAGTTCTTC - TRBJ2-1 TRBV13 -
CSATLAGGSYEQYF TGCAGCGCCACTCTGGCAGGGGGCTCCTACGAGCAGTACTTC few TRBJ2-7 TRBV29-1 TRBD1
CASSRTGSPLHEQYF TGTGCCAGCAGCCGCACAGGGTCCCCGCTCCACGAGCAGTACTTC - TRBJ2-7 TRBV11-3 -
CATSSQGYGYTF TGTGCCACCAGCAGCCAAGGGTATGGCTACACCTTC - TRBJ1-2 TRBV15 -
CASSRPQDSQAFF TGTGCCAGCAGCAGGCCCCAGGACAGTCAAGCTTTCTTT - TRBJ1-1 TRBV6-6 -
CASSPEGSSGNTIYF TGTGCCAGCTCACCTGAGGGGAGCTCTGGAAACACCATATATTTT - TRBJ1-3 TRBV18 -
CASSYSAANTEAFF TGTGCCAGCAGTTACTCAGCAGCGAACACTGAAGCTTTCTTT - TRBJ1-1 TRBV6-6 -
CASGLGQAAGETQYF TGTGCTAGTGGTTTGGGACAGGCGGCTGGTGAGACCCAGTACTTC - TRBJ2-5 TRBV12-5 -
CASSSGPISYEQYF TGTGCCAGCAGTTCGGGACCGATCTCCTACGAGCAGTACTTC once TRBJ2-7 TRBV6-5 -
CASSQGRAYEQYF TGTGCCAGCAGCCAAGGACGGGCCTACGAGCAGTACTTC few TRBJ2-7 TRBV3-1 -
CSATPLAGGRSYNEQFF TGCAGTGCAACGCCGTTAGCGGGGGGGCGTTCCTACAATGAGCAGTTCTTC once TRBJ2-1 TRBV20-1 TRBD2
CASSFLGQGETQYF TGTGCCAGCAGCTTTCTGGGGCAGGGGGAGACCCAGTACTTC - TRBJ2-5 TRBV7-9 -
CSARLSGGKETQYF TGCAGTGCTAGACTAAGCGGGGGAAAAGAGACCCAGTACTTC - TRBJ2-5 TRBV20-1 TRBD2
CASNPRASGDEQFF TGTGCCAGCAACCCCCGGGCCTCAGGCGATGAGCAGTTCTTC - TRBJ2-1 TRBV9 -
CASSPRTVPGEQYF TGTGCCAGCAGTCCCAGGACAGTTCCGGGCGAGCAGTACTTC - TRBJ2-7 TRBV6-5 -
CASTRGQGNYGYTF TGCGCCAGCACCCGGGGCCAGGGTAACTATGGCTACACCTTC - TRBJ1-2 TRBV5-1 -
CSASASGLTIYGYTF TGCAGTGCTAGTGCAAGTGGCTTAACTATCTATGGCTACACCTTC - TRBJ1-2 TRBV20-1 -
CASRAASGQNYGYTF TGCGCCAGCAGGGCCGCAAGTGGACAGAACTATGGCTACACCTTC - TRBJ1-2 TRBV5-1 -
CAISEYRQGSTYNEQFF TGTGCCATCAGTGAATACCGACAGGGGTCTACCTACAATGAGCAGTTCTTC - TRBJ2-1 TRBV10-3 TRBD1
CATGGSAYEQYF TGTGCCACCGGAGGCTCGGCCTACGAGCAGTACTTC - TRBJ2-7 TRBV28 -
CATSRDLWGGETQYF TGTGCCACCAGCAGAGATCTATGGGGAGGGGAGACCCAGTACTTC - TRBJ2-5 TRBV15 TRBD2
CASSKDRLGEQYF TGTGCCAGCAGCAAAGACAGGCTGGGCGAGCAGTACTTC - TRBJ2-7 TRBV7-8 -
CASGQGGLKEKLFF TGTGCCAGTGGACAGGGGGGCTTGAAGGAAAAACTGTTTTTT - TRBJ1-4 TRBV6-5 TRBD1
CASSATGDNYGYTF TGTGCCAGCAGTGCGACAGGTGACAACTATGGCTACACCTTC - TRBJ1-2 TRBV6-1 -
CASSYRGQGSSYNEQFF TGTGCCAGCAGTTACCGTGGGCAGGGGAGCTCCTACAATGAGCAGTTCTTC - TRBJ2-1 TRBV6-6 -
CSVDPQPRSNTGELFF TGCAGCGTTGACCCCCAGCCCAGGTCGAACACCGGGGAGCTGTTTTTT - TRBJ2-2 TRBV29-1 -
CAGSTRLAGQETQYF TGTGCCGGCAGCACTCGACTAGCGGGCCAAGAGACCCAGTACTTC - TRBJ2-5 TRBV5-4 TRBD2
CASSNQGVSYEQYF TGTGCCAGTAGTAACCAAGGAGTCTCCTACGAGCAGTACTTC - TRBJ2-7 TRBV19 -
CASSYRTSGVTDTQYF TGCGCCAGCAGCTATCGGACTAGCGGGGTCACAGATACGCAGTATTTT - TRBJ2-3 TRBV5-1 TRBD2
CASSPVAGANVLTF TGTGCCAGCAGCCCGGTTGCTGGGGCCAACGTCCTGACTTTC few TRBJ2-6 TRBV3-1 -
CASTPRIENQETQYF TGTGCCAGCACCCCAAGGATTGAGAATCAAGAGACCCAGTACTTC - TRBJ2-5 TRBV11-2 -
CASSQELNSYEQYF TGTGCCAGCAGCCAAGAACTTAACTCCTACGAGCAGTACTTC - TRBJ2-7 TRBV3-1 -
CASSPTSGGWSEQFF TGTGCCAGCAGCCCAACTAGCGGGGGGTGGTCTGAGCAGTTCTTC - TRBJ2-1 TRBV11-1 TRBD2
CASSAGQVRETQYF TGTGCCAGTAGTGCCGGACAGGTTCGAGAGACCCAGTACTTC many TRBJ2-5 TRBV19 TRBD1
CASSLAGVMNTEAFF TGCGCCAGCAGCTTGGCCGGAGTAATGAACACTGAAGCTTTCTTT few TRBJ1-1 TRBV5-1 -
CASSLNDGGAVYNEQFF TGTGCCAGCAGCTTGAATGACGGGGGGGCCGTCTACAATGAGCAGTTCTTC - TRBJ2-1 TRBV7-2 TRBD2
CASSLRGQGNEKLFF TGTGCCAGCAGCTTGCGAGGGCAAGGAAATGAAAAACTGTTTTTT few TRBJ1-4 TRBV5-6 -
CASSVGGGPREQYF TGTGCCAGCAGCGTCGGCGGCGGTCCACGCGAGCAGTACTTC - TRBJ2-7 TRBV11-2 -
CASNQDLGYEQYF TGCGCCAGCAACCAAGATCTAGGTTACGAGCAGTACTTC - TRBJ2-7 TRBV4-1 -